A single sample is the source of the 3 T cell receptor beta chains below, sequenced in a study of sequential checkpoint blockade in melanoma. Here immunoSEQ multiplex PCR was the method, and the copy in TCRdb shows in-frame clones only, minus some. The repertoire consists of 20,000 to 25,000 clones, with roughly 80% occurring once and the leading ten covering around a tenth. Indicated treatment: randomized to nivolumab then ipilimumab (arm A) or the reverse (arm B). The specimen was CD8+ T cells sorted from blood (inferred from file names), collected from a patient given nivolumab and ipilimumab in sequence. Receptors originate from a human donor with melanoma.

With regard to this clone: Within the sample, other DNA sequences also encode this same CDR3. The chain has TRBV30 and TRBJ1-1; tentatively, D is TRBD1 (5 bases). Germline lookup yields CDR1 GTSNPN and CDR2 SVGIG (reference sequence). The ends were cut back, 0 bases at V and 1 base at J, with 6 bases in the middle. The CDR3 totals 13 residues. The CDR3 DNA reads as TGTGCCTGGAGTGTGGGGGGGAACACTGAAGCTTTCTTT. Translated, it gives CAWSVGGNTEAFF.

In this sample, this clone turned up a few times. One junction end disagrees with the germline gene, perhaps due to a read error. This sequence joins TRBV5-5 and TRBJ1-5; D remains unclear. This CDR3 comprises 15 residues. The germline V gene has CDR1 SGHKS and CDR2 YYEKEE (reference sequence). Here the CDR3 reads CASSQDWLGHQPQHF. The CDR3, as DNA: TGCGCCAGCAGCCAAGATTGGTTGGGCCATCAGCCCCAGCATTTT.

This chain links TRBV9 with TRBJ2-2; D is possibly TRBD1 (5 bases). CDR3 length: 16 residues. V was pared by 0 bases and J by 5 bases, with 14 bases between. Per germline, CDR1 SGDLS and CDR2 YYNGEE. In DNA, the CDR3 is TGTGCCAGCAGCGTAGGAGAAAGGGGAAGGACCGGGGAGCTGTTTTTT. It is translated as CASSVGERGRTGELFF.